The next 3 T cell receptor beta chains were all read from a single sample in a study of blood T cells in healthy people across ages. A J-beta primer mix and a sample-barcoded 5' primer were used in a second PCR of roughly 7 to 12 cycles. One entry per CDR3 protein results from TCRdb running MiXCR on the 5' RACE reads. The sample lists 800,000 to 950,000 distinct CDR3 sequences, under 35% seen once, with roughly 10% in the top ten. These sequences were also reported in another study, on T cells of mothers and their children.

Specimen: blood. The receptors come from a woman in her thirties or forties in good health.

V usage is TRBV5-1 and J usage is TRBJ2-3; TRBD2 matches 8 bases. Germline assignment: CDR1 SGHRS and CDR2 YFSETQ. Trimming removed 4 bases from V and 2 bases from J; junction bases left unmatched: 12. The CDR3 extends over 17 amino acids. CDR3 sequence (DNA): TGCGCCAGCAGCCACTCCGACTTAGCGGGGTTCACAGATACGCAGTATTTT. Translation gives CASSHSDLAGFTDTQYF.

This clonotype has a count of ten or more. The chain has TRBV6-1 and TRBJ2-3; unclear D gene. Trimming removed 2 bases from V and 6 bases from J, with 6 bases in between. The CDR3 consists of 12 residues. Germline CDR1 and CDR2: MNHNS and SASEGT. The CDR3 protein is CASSELSDTQYF. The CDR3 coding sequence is TGTGCCAGCAGTGAATTATCGGATACGCAGTATTTT.

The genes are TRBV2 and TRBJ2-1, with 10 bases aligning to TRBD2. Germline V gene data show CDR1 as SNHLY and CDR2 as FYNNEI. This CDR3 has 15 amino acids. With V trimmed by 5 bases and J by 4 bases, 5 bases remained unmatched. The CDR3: CASSYGTSVYNEQFF. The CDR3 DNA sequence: TGTGCCAGCAGTTACGGGACTAGCGTTTACAATGAGCAGTTCTTC.